One and the same sample provided the 3 T cell receptor beta chains below, sequenced in a study of cytomegalovirus exposure and HLA in healthy donors. It was with 60 Vbeta and 13 Jbeta primers that the PCR ran. Data came from immunoSEQ multiplex PCR; TCRdb stores just in-frame clones and leaves some out. The repertoire has over 150,000 clones, approximately 81% of them found once; the top ten carry roughly 2%. The source material was PBMCs. The origin of the receptors is a woman under 40 in good health and CMV-seronegative.

This sequence joins TRBV4-1 and TRBJ2-3; 8 nucleotides agree with TRBD2. From germline, CDR1 is MGHRA and CDR2 YSYEKL. CDR3 length equals 17 residues. Losses at the gene ends were 4 bases for V and 1 base for J; bases not matched to a gene: 10. The CDR3 spells CASSRLNAGGGTDTQYF. CDR3 nucleotide sequence: TGCGCCAGCAGCCGACTAAACGCGGGAGGCGGCACAGATACGCAGTATTTT.

This clone was picked up one time. This rearrangement joins TRBV30 to TRBJ2-1; TRBD2 agrees at 7 bases. The CDR3 totals 13 residues. Germline CDR1 GTSNPN, CDR2 SVGIG (reference sequence). V was pared by 4 bases and J by 1 base, with 1 base of the junction left unmatched. CDR3 protein: CAWTGLSYNEQFF. CDR3 bases: TGTGCCTGGACGGGACTATCCTACAATGAGCAGTTCTTC.

The chain recombines TRBV7-9 with TRBJ1-1; D may be TRBD1 (5 bases). The germline V gene encodes CDR1 SEHNR and CDR2 FQNEAQ (reference sequence). Trimming cost V 4 bases and J 3 bases, with 15 bases left between them. This CDR3 comprises 15 residues. CDR3 nucleotide sequence: TGTGCCAGCAGCTCCGGGCCCGGGGGGTACACTGAAGCTTTCTTT. It codes for CASSSGPGGYTEAFF.